This T cell receptor (beta chain) stems from a study of blood T cells in healthy people across ages. Looking at the study overall: Template switching retrieved approximately one barcoded beta molecule for each two T cells.

Per sample, at least 6 micrograms of total RNA were extracted. Using a J-beta primer mix together with a sample-barcoded 5' primer, a second PCR was run for about 7 to 12 cycles. Via MiXCR, TCRdb re-called the 5' RACE reads, giving one row per CDR3 protein. This repertoire shows hundreds of thousands of distinct CDR3 sequences, 20% to 25% found once; its top ten account for roughly 3.9%. Ten or more counts support this clonotype. The CDR3 covers 11 residues. V dropped 0 bases and J dropped 5 bases, with 4 bases sitting between them. Germline-derived CDR1 and CDR2 are DFQATT and SNEGSKA (reference sequence).

This chain connects TRBV20-1 to TRBJ2-5; no clear D gene. The specimen sequenced was blood. The clonotype comes from a man in his sixties or seventies in good health. CDR3 bases: TGCAGTGCTAGAGATAGGGAGACCCAGTACTTC. Translating it yields CSARDRETQYF.